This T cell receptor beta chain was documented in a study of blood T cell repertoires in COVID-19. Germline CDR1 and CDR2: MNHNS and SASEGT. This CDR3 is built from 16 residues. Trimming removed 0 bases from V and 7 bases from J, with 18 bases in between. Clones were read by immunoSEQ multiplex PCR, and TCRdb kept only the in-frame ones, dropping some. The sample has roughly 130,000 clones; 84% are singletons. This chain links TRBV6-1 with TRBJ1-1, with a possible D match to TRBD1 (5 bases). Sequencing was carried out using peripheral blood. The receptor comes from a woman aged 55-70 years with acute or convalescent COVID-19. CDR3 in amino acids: CASSEAPPGSLSEAFF. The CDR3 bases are TGTGCCAGCAGTGAAGCTCCCCCAGGGTCGTTGAGTGAAGCTTTCTTT.